This T cell receptor beta chain came from a study of response to subunit inactivated influenza vaccine. General study results and limits: Each seasonal influenza vaccination recruits few new T cells, the authors suggested.

TCRdb recomputed calls from the RT-PCR reads with MiXCR, one row per CDR3 protein. In the table there are about 700,000 distinct CDR3 sequences, about 14% of which are singletons. The CDR3 has 14 amino acids. Between the trimmed V and J ends, which lost 3 bases and 1 base, there was a span of 7 bases. For this clonotype: Its matching antigen is unknown.

The starting material was PBMCs from blood, obtained approximately 15 days before vaccination. The receptor was derived from a man over 45 who received an inactivated influenza vaccine. The chain combines TRBV12-3 or TRBV12-4 with TRBJ2-4, with D tentatively TRBD1 or TRBD2 (5 bases each). This chain's CDR3 is CASSLGDAKNIQYF. The CDR3 DNA follows: TGTGCCAGCAGTTTGGGGGACGCCAAAAACATTCAGTACTTC.